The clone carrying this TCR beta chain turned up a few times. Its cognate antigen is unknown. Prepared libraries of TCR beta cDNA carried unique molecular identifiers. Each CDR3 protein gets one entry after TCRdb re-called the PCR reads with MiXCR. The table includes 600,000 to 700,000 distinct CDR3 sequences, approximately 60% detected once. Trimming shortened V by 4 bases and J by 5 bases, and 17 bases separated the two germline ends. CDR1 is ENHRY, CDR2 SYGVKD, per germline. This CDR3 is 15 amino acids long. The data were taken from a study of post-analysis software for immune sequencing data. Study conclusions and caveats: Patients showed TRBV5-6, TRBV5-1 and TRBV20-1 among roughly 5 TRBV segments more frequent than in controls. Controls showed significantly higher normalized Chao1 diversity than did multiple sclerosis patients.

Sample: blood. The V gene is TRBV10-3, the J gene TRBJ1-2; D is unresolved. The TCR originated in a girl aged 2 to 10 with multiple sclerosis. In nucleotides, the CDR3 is TGTGCCATCAGTGCCACACCCCAAAGGCCATATGGCTACACCTTC. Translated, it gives CAISATPQRPYGYTF.